Below, 3 T cell receptor beta chains from the same sample are listed, as sequenced in a study of blood T cell repertoires in COVID-19. Produced via immunoSEQ multiplex PCR; TCRdb's table is partial and in-frame only. The sample has about 200,000 clones, around 80% seen once. Sequencing was performed on peripheral blood. The receptors derive from a human donor in a cohort sampled during active COVID-19.

The CDR3 bases are TGTGCCAGCAGCCAAGACTGGAGCTCCTACGAGCAGTACTTC. This codes for CASSQDWSSYEQYF. This rearrangement joins TRBV3-1 (or the pseudogene TRBV3-2) to TRBJ2-7; D gene unclear. The V gene's germline CDR1 is LGHDT and CDR2 YNNKEL (reference sequence). CDR3 length equals 14 residues. Trimming cost V 0 bases and J 0 bases, with 6 bases left between them.

The sample holds many counts of this clone. This chain links TRBV25-1 with TRBJ2-2; weak D call: TRBD1 (6 bases). Germline CDR1 reads MGHDK; CDR2 reads SYGVNS. Trimming stripped 4 bases from V and 8 bases from J, with 14 bases between. The CDR3 totals 14 residues. The CDR3 reads CASSATGTAGELFF. Here the CDR3 DNA reads TGTGCCAGCAGTGCCACAGGGACGGCTGGGGAGCTGTTTTTT.

The chain employs TRBV7-9 and TRBJ2-1, with 12 positions matching TRBD1. The CDR3 consists of 21 residues. With 5 bases clipped from V and 0 bases from J, the junction kept 17 bases outside the gene matches. Germline V lookup: CDR1 SEHNR, CDR2 FQNEAQ (reference sequence). The CDR3 region has the DNA TGTGCCAGCAGCAACCTGTGGGGGACAGGGGGCCGCGGGAGCTCCTACAATGAGCAGTTCTTC. Translation gives CASSNLWGTGGRGSSYNEQFF.